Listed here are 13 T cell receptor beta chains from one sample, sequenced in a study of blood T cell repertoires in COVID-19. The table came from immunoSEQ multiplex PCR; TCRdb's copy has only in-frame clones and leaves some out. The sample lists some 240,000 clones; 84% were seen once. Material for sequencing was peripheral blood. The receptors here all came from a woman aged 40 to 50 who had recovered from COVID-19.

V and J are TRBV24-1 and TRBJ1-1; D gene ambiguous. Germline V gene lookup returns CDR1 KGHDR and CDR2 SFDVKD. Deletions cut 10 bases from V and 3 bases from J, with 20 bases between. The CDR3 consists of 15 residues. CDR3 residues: CATRDKPPGDTEAFF. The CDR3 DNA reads TGTGCCACTAGAGATAAACCTCCCGGGGACACTGAAGCTTTCTTT.

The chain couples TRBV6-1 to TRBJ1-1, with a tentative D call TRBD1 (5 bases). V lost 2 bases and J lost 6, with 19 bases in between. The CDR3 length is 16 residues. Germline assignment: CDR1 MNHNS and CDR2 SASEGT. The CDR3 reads CASSERGEGRKAEAFF. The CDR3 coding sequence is TGTGCCAGCAGTGAACGGGGGGAGGGGCGGAAAGCTGAAGCTTTCTTT.

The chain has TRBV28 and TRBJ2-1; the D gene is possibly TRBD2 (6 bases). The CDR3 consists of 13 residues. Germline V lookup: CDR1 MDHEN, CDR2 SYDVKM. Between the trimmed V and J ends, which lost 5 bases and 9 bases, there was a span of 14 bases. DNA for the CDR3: TGTGCCAGCAGTATGCGGCAGGGAGGTGAGCAGTTCTTC. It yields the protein CASSMRQGGEQFF.

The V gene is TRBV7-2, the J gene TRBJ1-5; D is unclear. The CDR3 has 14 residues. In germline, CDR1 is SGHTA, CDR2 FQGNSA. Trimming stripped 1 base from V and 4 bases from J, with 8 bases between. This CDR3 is CASSLDSRNQPQHF. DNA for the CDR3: TGTGCCAGCAGCTTAGATTCGAGGAATCAGCCCCAGCATTTT.

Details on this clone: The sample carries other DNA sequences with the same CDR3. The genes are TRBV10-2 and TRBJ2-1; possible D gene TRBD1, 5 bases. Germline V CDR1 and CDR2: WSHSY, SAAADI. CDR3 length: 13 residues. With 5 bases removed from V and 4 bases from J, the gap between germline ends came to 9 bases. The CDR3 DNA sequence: TGCGCCAGCAGTTTGGACACGTACAATGAGCAGTTCTTC. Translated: CASSLDTYNEQFF.

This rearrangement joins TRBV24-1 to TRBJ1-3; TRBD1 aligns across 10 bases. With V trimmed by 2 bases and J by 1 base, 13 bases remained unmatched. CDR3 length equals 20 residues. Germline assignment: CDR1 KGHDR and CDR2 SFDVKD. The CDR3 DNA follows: TGTGCCACCAGTGATTCACCGGGACAGGGGAGTAATCCGTCTGGAAACACCATATATTTT. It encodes CATSDSPGQGSNPSGNTIYF.

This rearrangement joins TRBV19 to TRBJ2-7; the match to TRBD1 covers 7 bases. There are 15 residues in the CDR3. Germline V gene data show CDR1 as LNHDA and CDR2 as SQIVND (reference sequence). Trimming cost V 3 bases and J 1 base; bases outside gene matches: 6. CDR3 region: CASSIQRGPSYEQYF. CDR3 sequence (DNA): TGTGCCAGTAGTATTCAGAGGGGGCCATCCTACGAGCAGTACTTC.

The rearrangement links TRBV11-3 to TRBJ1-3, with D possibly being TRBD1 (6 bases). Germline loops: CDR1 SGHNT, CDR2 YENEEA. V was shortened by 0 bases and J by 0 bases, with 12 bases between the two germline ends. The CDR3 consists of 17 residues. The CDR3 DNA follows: TGTGCCAGCAGCTTAGATCTGCGGACAGCCTCTGGAAACACCATATATTTT. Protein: CASSLDLRTASGNTIYF.

CDR3 in DNA: TGTGCCAGCAGATCGGACAGGGTATGGGGGGCTTTCTTT. Its translation is CASRSDRVWGAFF. The chain combines TRBV2 with TRBJ1-1; 8 bases fit TRBD1. The junction had 11 bases not matched to a gene; V was cut back by 6 bases and J by 11 bases. The germline gives CDR1 SNHLY, CDR2 FYNNEI. The CDR3 consists of 13 residues.

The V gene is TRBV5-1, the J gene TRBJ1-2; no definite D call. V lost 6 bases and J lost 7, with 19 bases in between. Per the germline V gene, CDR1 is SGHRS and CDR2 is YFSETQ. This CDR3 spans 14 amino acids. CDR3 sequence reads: CASTKDGESAGYTF. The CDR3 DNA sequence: TGCGCCAGCACAAAAGATGGGGAGTCCGCTGGCTACACCTTC.

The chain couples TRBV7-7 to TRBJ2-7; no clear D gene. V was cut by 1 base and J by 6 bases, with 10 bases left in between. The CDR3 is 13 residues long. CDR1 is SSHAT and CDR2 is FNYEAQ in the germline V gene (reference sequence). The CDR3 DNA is TGTGCCAGCAGCTTAGTGTTCGCCGGCGAGCAGTACTTC. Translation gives CASSLVFAGEQYF. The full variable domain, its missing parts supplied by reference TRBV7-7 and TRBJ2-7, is GAGVSQSPRYKVTKRGQDVTLRCDPISSHATLYWYQQALGQGPEFLTYFNYEAQPDKSGLPSDRFSAERPEGSISTLTIQRTEQRDSAMYRCASSLVFAGEQYFGPGTRLTVT.

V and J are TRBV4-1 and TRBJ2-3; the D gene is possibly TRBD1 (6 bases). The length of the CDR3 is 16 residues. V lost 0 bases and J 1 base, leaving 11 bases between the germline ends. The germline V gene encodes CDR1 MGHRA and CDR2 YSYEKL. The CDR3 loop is CASSQDRAGGTDTQYF. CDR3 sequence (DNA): TGCGCCAGCAGCCAAGATAGGGCAGGGGGCACAGATACGCAGTATTTT.

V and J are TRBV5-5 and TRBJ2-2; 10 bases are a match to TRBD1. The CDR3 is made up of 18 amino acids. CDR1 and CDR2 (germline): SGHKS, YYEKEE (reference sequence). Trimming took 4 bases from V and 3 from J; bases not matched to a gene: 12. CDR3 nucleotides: TGTGCCAGCAGCATCCGATGGGGGACAGGGGTAGACACCGGGGAGCTGTTTTTT. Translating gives CASSIRWGTGVDTGELFF.